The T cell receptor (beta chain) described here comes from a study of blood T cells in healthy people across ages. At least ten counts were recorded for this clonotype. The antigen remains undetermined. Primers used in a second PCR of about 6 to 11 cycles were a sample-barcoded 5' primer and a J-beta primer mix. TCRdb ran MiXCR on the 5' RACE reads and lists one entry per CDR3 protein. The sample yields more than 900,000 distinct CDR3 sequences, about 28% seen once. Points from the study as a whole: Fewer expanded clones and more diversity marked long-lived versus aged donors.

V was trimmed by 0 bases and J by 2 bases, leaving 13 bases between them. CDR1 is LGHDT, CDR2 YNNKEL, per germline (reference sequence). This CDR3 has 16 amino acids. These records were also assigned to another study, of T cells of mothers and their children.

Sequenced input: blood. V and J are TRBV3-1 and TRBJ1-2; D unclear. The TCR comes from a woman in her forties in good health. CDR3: CASSQDTESENYGYTF. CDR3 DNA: TGTGCCAGCAGCCAAGACACGGAGTCCGAAAACTATGGCTACACCTTC.